Listed below are T cell receptor beta chains from one sample, sequenced in a study of metastatic and nonmetastatic thyroid tumors. MiXCR reprocessed the PCR reads for TCRdb. This table holds 8,000 to 8,500 clones, about 45% found once. The sequenced sample was tumor tissue. These receptors all stem from a male donor with papillary thyroid cancer or a benign thyroid nodule (not recorded which). Some clones in this sample may be carry-over from other donors' samples. Both conserved end residues are part of each CDR3. D genes are given only for firm matches.

>TRBJ2-7|TRBV28|TRBD1
TGTGCCAGCAGTTTATGGGACAGGCCCTACGAGCAGTACTTC
CASSLWDRPYEQYF
>TRBJ1-3|TRBV14|.
TGTGCCAGCAGCCACCGGGGGGTTGGAAACACCATATATTTT
CASSHRGVGNTIYF